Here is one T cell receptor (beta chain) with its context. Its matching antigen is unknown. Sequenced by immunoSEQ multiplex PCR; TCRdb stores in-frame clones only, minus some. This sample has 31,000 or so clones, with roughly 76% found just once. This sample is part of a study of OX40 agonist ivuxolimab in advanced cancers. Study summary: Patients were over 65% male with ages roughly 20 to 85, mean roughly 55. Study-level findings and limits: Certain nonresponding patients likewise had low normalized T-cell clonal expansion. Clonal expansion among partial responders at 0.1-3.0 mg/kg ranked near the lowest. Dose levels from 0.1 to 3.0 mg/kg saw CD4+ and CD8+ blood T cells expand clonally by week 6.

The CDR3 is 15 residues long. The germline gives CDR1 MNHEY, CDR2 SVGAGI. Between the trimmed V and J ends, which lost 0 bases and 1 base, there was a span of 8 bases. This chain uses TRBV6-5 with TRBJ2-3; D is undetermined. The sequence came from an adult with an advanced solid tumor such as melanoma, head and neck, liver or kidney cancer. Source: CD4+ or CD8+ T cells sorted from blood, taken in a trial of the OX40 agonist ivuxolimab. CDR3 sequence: CASSYSRSGTDTQYF. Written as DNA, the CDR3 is TGTGCCAGCAGTTACTCGAGATCAGGCACAGATACGCAGTATTTT.